This T cell receptor beta chain was recorded in a study of T cells after posttransplantation cyclophosphamide. The CDR3 sequence is 13 residues long. Germline lookup yields CDR1 SGHTA and CDR2 FQGTGA. The V end lost 5 bases, the J end lost 0 bases, and 5 bases lay between the germline ends. Method: immunoSEQ multiplex PCR; TCRdb's copy keeps in-frame clones and lacks some. The sample consists of about 480 clones, 90% to 95% of them appearing once. Comment on this clone: The target antigen is unknown.

General observations from the study: TRB clonality was highly associated with recipient CMV seropositivity and reactivation. Tissue-infiltrating T cells from skin or gut overlapped little with blood T cells. Later post-transplant blood repertoires were often dominated by donor CD8+ memory clones.

The sample consisted of CD4+ T cells sorted from bone marrow. The rearrangement uses TRBV7-3 and TRBJ2-1, with no clear D. The TCR comes from a man between 45 and 60 years old. CDR3 in amino acids: CASSPSSYNEQFF. CDR3 nucleotide sequence: TGTGCCAGCAGCCCGAGCTCCTACAATGAGCAGTTCTTC.